This TCR beta chain originates from a study of cytomegalovirus exposure and HLA in healthy donors. General study points: Per a later analysis, HLA-associated TCR beta chains showed more clonal expansion than other, equally common TCR beta chains. The study flagged around 150 TCR beta chains as cytomegalovirus-associated. Reported results showed that the classifier diagnosed cytomegalovirus status with high specificity and sensitivity.

Germline assignment: CDR1 SGHRS and CDR2 YFSETQ. Between the trimmed V and J ends, which lost 2 bases and 5 bases, there was a span of 17 bases. The CDR3 is made up of 15 amino acids. In the case of this clone: Its antigen is still unknown.

The primer mix had 60 Vbeta and 13 Jbeta primers. Assay used: immunoSEQ multiplex PCR; TCRdb lists only in-frame clones, some missing. The sample consists of some 160,000 clones, roughly 80% of them appearing once. These donors, healthy bone marrow donors, were studied. The chain combines TRBV5-1 with TRBJ2-7; unclear D gene. The sample taken for sequencing was PBMCs. The TCR sequence derives from a male donor in good health and CMV-seropositive. The CDR3 loop is CASSLLFGQKNEQYF. The DNA for the CDR3 is TGCGCCAGCAGCTTACTTTTTGGGCAGAAGAACGAGCAGTACTTC.